The TCR beta chain described here comes from a study of blood T cell repertoires in COVID-19. Across the study: T cells, B-cell-depleted T cells, or PBMCs supplied cDNA or gDNA.

Authors' processing steps: Scientists estimated how many nucleated cells there were by amplifying reference gene primers. Profiled with immunoSEQ multiplex PCR; TCRdb holds only in-frame clones, not every one. V and J calls and clone size are copied from that table; D and trimming were computed from the DNA. The sample lists 250,000 or so clones, 65% to 85% occurring once. Germline-derived CDR1 and CDR2 are SGHTA and FQGNSA. This CDR3 region has 15 residues. The V gene lost 5 bases and the J gene lost 0 bases, with 13 bases spanning the gap. V gene TRBV7-2 combines with J gene TRBJ1-2; D gene unclear. The receptor comes from a woman in her thirties or forties who had recovered from COVID-19. Material: peripheral blood. Here the CDR3 reads CASSPTGNTNYGYTF. The CDR3 DNA reads TGTGCCAGCAGCCCCACGGGAAATACTAACTATGGCTACACCTTC. The entire variable domain, with the rest obtained from reference TRBV7-2 and TRBJ1-2, is as follows: GAGVSQSPSNKVTEKGKDVELRCDPISGHTALYWYRQSLGQGLEFLIYFQGNSAPDKSGLPSDRFSAERTGGSVSTLTIQRTQQEDSAVYLCASSPTGNTNYGYTFGSGTRLTVV.